This T cell receptor (beta chain) is drawn from a study of cytomegalovirus exposure and HLA in healthy donors. Concerning this clone itself: The antigen is not known. A read error may account for a junction end that differs from germline.

Vbeta (60) and Jbeta (13) primers were used in the PCR. As processed by the authors: A later analysis counted approximately 88 million unique TCR beta chains, around 11 million shared. Sequencing was performed with immunoSEQ multiplex PCR; in TCRdb, only in-frame clones are kept and a portion is missing. V, J and clone size reflect that table, while D and trimming were determined from the DNA. The repertoire includes around 120,000 clones, approximately 72% of them detected once, and around 28% sits in the top ten. CDR3 length: 17 amino acids. In germline, CDR1 is SGDLS, CDR2 YYNGEE. The study's findings and limits: V- and J-gene trimming in TCR beta was tied to a missense DCLRE1C variant by an analysis performed later. Presence/absence analyses rested on an assumption that sequencing depth was roughly uniform across donors. Earlier findings revealed that most TCR beta V segments proved productive either about 90% or about 30% of the time.

The sequenced sample consisted of PBMCs. The chain couples TRBV9 to TRBJ2-6, with D possibly being TRBD1 (5 bases). This receptor was taken from a man in his sixties in good health and CMV-seropositive. The chain's CDR3 is CASSVGTTSSGANGLTF. DNA of the CDR3: TGTGCCAGCAGCGTAGGGACAACGAGCTCTGGGGCCAACGGCCTGACTTTC.